This T cell receptor beta chain came from a study of shared clonotypes between healthy human individuals. Study-wide findings and caveats: Tissues were not sampled, only blood, and their repertoires likely differ.

Using immunoSEQ multiplex PCR, the repertoire was profiled, and TCRdb retains in-frame clones only, with some absent. Among about a million clones, around four fifths were seen once, and the ten largest hold around 1.5%. Notes on this clone: Antigen: not known.

CDR3 size: 15 residues. CDR1 and CDR2 from the germline V gene are MNHNS and SASEGT. V was pared by 0 bases and J by 4 bases, with 11 bases between. This rearrangement joins TRBV6-1 to TRBJ2-3; D gene unclear. Sequencing was performed on memory CD4+ T cells sorted from blood. Subset given: CD45RA-negative fraction. This TCR derives from a man younger than 35 in good health. The CDR3 nucleotides are TGTGCCAGCAGTGAAGCGCTCGGCACGCCAGATACGCAGTATTTT. Amino acid sequence: CASSEALGTPDTQYF.